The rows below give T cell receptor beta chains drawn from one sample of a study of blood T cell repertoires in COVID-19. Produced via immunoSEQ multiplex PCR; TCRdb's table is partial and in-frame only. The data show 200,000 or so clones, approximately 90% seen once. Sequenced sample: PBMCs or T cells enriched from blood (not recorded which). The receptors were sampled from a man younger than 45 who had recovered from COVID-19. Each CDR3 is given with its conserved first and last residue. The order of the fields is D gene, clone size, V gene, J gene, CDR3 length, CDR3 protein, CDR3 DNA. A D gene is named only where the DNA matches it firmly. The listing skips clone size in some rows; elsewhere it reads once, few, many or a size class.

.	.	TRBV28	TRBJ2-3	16	CASSPQTNPLTDTQYF	TGTGCCAGCAGTCCGCAGACTAATCCCCTCACAGATACGCAGTATTTT
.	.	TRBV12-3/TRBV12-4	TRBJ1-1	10	CASTCVQAFF	TGTGCCAGCACCTGTGTTCAGGCTTTCTTT
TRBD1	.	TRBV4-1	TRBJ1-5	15	CASSQDLYRGQPQHF	TGCGCCAGCAGCCAAGATCTTTACAGGGGTCAGCCCCAGCATTTT
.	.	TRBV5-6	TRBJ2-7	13	CASSLWGAYEQYF	TGTGCCAGCAGCTTATGGGGGGCCTACGAGCAGTACTTC
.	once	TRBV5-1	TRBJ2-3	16	CASSPWDSSKSDTQYF	TGCGCCAGCAGCCCTTGGGATTCTAGCAAGTCAGATACGCAGTATTTT
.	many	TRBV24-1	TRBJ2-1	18	CATSDRIEGAGASYEQFF	TGTGCCACCAGTGATCGAATAGAAGGAGCGGGTGCTAGCTATGAGCAGTTCTTC
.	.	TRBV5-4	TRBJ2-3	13	CASSFQGTDTQYF	TGTGCCAGCAGCTTTCAGGGGACAGATACGCAGTATTTT
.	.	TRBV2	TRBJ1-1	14	CASSPSWGDTEAFF	TGTGCCAGCAGTCCTAGTTGGGGGGACACTGAAGCTTTCTTT
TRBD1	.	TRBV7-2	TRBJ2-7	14	CASQTGTGFYEQYF	TGTGCCAGTCAGACCGGGACAGGGTTCTACGAGCAGTACTTC
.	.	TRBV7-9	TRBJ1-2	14	CASSLEGGVYGYTF	TGTGCCAGCAGCTTAGAGGGCGGGGTTTATGGCTACACCTTC
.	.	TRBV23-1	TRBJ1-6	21	CASSQYHRARNTSLYNSPLHF	TGCGCCAGCAGTCAATATCACAGGGCGAGAAACACGAGCTTATATAATTCACCCCTCCACTTT
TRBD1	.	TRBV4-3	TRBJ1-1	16	CASSQGAGQGATEAFF	TGCGCCAGCAGCCAAGGGGCGGGACAGGGGGCAACTGAAGCTTTCTTT
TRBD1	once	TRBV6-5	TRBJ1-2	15	CASSIQGTHNYGYTF	TGTGCCAGCAGCATACAGGGGACCCATAACTATGGCTACACCTTC
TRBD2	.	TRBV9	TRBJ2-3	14	CASSVAGGRDTQYF	TGTGCCAGCAGCGTAGCGGGAGGGAGGGATACGCAGTATTTT
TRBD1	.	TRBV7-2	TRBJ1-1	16	CASSPVSINRGAEAFF	TGTGCCAGCAGCCCAGTCTCTATTAACAGGGGCGCTGAAGCTTTCTTT
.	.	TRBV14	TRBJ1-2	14	CASSLAGANYGYTF	TGTGCCAGCAGTTTGGCAGGGGCTAACTATGGCTACACCTTC
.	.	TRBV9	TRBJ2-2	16	CASSVAERGFTGELFF	TGTGCCAGCAGCGTAGCGGAACGGGGGTTCACCGGGGAGCTGTTTTTT
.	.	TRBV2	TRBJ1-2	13	CASNPRTGYGYTF	TGTGCCAGCAACCCTCGGACTGGCTATGGCTACACCTTC
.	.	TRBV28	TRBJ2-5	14	CASSPWGGQETQYF	TGTGCCAGCAGTCCCTGGGGCGGACAAGAGACCCAGTACTTC
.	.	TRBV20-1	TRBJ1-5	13	CSASGRGNQPQHF	TGCAGTGCTAGTGGGAGGGGCAATCAGCCCCAGCATTTT
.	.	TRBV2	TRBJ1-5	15	CASRPRGRFSQPQHF	TGTGCCAGCAGACCCAGGGGCAGGTTTTCTCAGCCCCAGCATTTT
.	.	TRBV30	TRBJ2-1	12	CAWRGGGGEQFF	TGTGCCTGGAGAGGAGGGGGGGGCGAGCAGTTCTTC
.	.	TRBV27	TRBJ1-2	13	CASSGQANYGYTF	TGTGCCAGCAGTGGGCAAGCTAACTATGGCTACACCTTC
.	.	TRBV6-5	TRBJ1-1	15	CASSQNRAMNTEAFF	TGTGCCAGCAGTCAAAACAGGGCCATGAACACTGAAGCTTTCTTT
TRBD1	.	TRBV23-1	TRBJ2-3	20	CASSQSSGQGAQREWDTQYF	TGCGCCAGCAGTCAATCCTCGGGACAGGGGGCCCAGCGGGAGTGGGATACGCAGTATTTT
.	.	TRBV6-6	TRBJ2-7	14	CASRLRSDSHEQYF	TGTGCCAGCAGACTCCGATCGGACAGTCACGAGCAGTACTTC
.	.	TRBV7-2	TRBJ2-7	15	CASSLEGRGLNEQYF	TGTGCCAGCAGCTTAGAAGGAAGGGGTCTGAACGAGCAGTACTTC
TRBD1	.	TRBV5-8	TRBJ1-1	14	CASSLRQGMTEAFF	TGTGCCAGCAGCTTGCGACAGGGTATGACTGAAGCTTTCTTT
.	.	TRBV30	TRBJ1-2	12	CAWNLGDYGYTF	TGTGCCTGGAATCTAGGGGACTATGGCTACACCTTC
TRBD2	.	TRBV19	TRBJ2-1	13	CATQWGGYNEQFF	TGTGCCACCCAATGGGGGGGTTACAATGAGCAGTTCTTC
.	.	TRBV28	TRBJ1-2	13	CANRDSSNYGYTF	TGTGCCAACCGTGACAGTAGTAACTATGGCTACACCTTC
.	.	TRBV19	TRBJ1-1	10	CASRLGEAFF	TGTGCCAGTAGGCTAGGTGAAGCTTTCTTT
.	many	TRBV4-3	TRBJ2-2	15	CASSQDPSGTGELFF	TGCGCCAGCAGCCAAGATCCCTCGGGGACCGGGGAGCTGTTTTTT
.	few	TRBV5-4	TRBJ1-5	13	CASSLDGNQPQHF	TGTGCCAGCAGCTTGGACGGTAATCAGCCCCAGCATTTT
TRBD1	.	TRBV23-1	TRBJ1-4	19	CASSQSGRDRGLSNEKLFF	TGCGCCAGCAGTCAATCGGGGCGTGACAGGGGGTTATCTAATGAAAAACTGTTTTTT
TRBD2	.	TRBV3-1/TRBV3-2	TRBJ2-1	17	CASSQGASGRRDGEQFF	TGTGCCAGCAGCCAAGGCGCCAGCGGGAGGAGGGATGGTGAGCAGTTCTTC
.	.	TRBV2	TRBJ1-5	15	CASRRTDSSNQPQHF	TGTGCCAGCAGGAGAACAGATTCTAGCAATCAGCCCCAGCATTTT
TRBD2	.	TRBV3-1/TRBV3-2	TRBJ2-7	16	CASSLRGLAGTYEQYF	TGTGCCAGCAGCCTTAGGGGACTAGCGGGCACCTACGAGCAGTACTTC